The present T cell receptor (beta chain) was sequenced within a study of beta chain features in type 1 diabetes. About the study: Patients were similar to healthy donors in age and gender (as well as in cell yields). General study findings and limits: For type 1 diabetes patients, VDJ junctions showed fewer insertions and more deletions.

The authors reverse transcribed all of the isolated RNA, so sequencing captured expressed TCRB transcripts. TCRdb's copy holds only in-frame clones and misses some; the assay was immunoSEQ multiplex PCR. There are some 500,000 clones in the sample; 11% occur only once, and approximately 0.05% lies in the top ten. Over 95% purity was reached by all sorted populations. In this sample, this clone turned up a few times. Its specificity is unknown. The germline gives CDR1 SGHNT, CDR2 YYREEE (reference sequence). V shed 6 bases and J shed 3 bases, with 15 bases lying between them. This CDR3 region has 14 residues.

The source of this sequence is a woman under 30 in good health. The source material was naive CD4+ T cells from blood. The J gene is TRBJ1-2, the V gene TRBV5-4; D is possibly TRBD1 (5 bases). CDR3 in amino acids: CASKGAGSDYGYTF. Written as DNA, the CDR3 is TGTGCCAGCAAAGGGGCAGGGAGCGACTATGGCTACACCTTC. The full variable domain, its missing parts supplied by reference TRBV5-4 and TRBJ1-2, is ETGVTQSPTHLIKTRGQQVTLRCSSQSGHNTVSWYQQALGQGPQFIFQYYREEENGRGNFPPRFSGLQFPNYSSELNVNALELDDSALYLCASKGAGSDYGYTFGSGTRLTVV.